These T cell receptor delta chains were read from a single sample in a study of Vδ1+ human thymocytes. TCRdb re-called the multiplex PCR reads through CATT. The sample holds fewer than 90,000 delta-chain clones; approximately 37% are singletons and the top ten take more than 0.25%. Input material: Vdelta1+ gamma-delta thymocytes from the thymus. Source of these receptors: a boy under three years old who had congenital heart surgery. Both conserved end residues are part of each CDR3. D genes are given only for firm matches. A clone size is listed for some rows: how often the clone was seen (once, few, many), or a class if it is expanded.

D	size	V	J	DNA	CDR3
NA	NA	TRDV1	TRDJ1	TGTGCTCTTGTTTGTGTGAGCGGGGGGTTACCGTACACCGATAAACTCATCTTT	CALVCVSGGLPYTDKLIF
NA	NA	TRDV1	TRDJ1	TGTGCTCTTGGGCTCTCTCAATACACCGATAAACTCATCTTT	CALGLSQYTDKLIF
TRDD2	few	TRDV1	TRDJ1	TGTGCTCTTGGGGAACCCCCCCTTCCTACTTACAGAGCAGGGCTCATCTTT	CALGEPPLPTYRAGLIF
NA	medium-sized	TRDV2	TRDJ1	TGTGCCTCGTATAGCGTCGATAAACTCATCTTT	CASYSVDKLIF
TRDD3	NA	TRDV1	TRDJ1	TGTGCTCTTGCGAATAACCGGGGGATAAGAAGCACCGATAAACTCATCTTT	CALANNRGIRSTDKLIF
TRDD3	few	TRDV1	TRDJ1	TGTGCTCTTGGGGAAATGGGCCTGCTGGGGGGCTACCTCACCGATAAACTCATCTTT	CALGEMGLLGGYLTDKLIF
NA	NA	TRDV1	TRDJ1	TGTGCTCTTGGGGAAGGTGGCGGAGGTGCTGGGCCCGATAAACTCATCTTT	CALGEGGGGAGPDKLIF
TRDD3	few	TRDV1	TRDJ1	TGTGCTCTTGGGGAACGTTTTCCTTTTTCAACTGGGGGATACGCCGGACACACCGATAAACTCATCTTT	CALGERFPFSTGGYAGHTDKLIF
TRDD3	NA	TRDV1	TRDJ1	TGTGCTCTTGGGGTTCGACGTACTGGGGGATTGTACACCGATAAACTCATCTTT	CALGVRRTGGLYTDKLIF
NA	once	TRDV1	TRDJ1	TGTGCTCTTGGGGAAACCTTCCCCTTGTACCCCGATAAACTCATCTTT	CALGETFPLYPDKLIF
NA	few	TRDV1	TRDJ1	TGTGCTCTTGGGGAACAAGGTCCCCGAAAAAGACTCGATAAACTCATCTTT	CALGEQGPRKRLDKLIF
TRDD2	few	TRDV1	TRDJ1	TGTGCTCTTGGGGCACCCTTTTCCTACTATTCTTCCCAGTACACCGATAAACTCATCTTT	CALGAPFSYYSSQYTDKLIF
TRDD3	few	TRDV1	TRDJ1	TGTGCTCTTGGGGAACTAGCCGGTTCCTTTTACTGGGGGACGAACACCGATAAACTCATCTTT	CALGELAGSFYWGTNTDKLIF
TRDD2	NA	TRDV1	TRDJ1	TGTGCTCTTGGGGAATCCCTTCCTACGGGGTTGGACCACACCGATAAACTCATCTTT	CALGESLPTGLDHTDKLIF
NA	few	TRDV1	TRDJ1	TGTGCTCTTGGGGGGCCCCTTATAGGACCAGAAGGGCCGAATAAACTCATCTTT	CALGGPLIGPEGPNKLIF
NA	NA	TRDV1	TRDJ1	TGTGCTCTTGGGAAGGGGGGGAACTGCCACACCGATAAACTCATCTTT	CALGKGGNCHTDKLIF
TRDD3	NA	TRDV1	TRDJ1	TGTGCTCTTGGGAAGTTACCCTGGGGGACGCGCGATAAACTCATCTTT	CALGKLPWGTRDKLIF
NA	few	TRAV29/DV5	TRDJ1	TGTGCAGCAAAGAGTCCCCAGATCACCGATAAACTCATCTTT	CAAKSPQITDKLIF
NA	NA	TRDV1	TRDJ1	TGTGCTCTTGGGGAAGGCGCCTTGGCCCTTCCTACTCTGGGGGATAAACGGCTGCGTAAACTCATCTTT	CALGEGALALPTLGDKRLRKLIF
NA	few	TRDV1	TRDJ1	TGTGCTCTTGGGGAACCGACCCGGTTACCCTCCCTCCAAGGGCTCATCTTT	CALGEPTRLPSLQGLIF
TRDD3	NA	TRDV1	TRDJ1	TGTGCTCTTGGGGGCTCCTGGGCTGGGGGATACGCGTATCTGGGATACACCGATAAACTCATCTTT	CALGGSWAGGYAYLGYTDKLIF
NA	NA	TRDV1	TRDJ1	TGTGCTCTTGGGGGGGAAAATAAACTCATCTTT	CALGGENKLIF
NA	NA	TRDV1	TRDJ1	TGTGCTCTTGGGGATCCCCCTGGGGCCTTCCTCAATTGGAGGGGGAACCTTTACACCGATAAACTCATCTTT	CALGDPPGAFLNWRGNLYTDKLIF
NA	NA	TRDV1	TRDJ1	TGTGCTCTTGGGGAACTAGACTCCTTCCTACCCCTGGGGGATGAAACCGATAAACTCATCTTT	CALGELDSFLPLGDETDKLIF
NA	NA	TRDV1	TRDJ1	TGTGCTCTTGGGATTTACCCTTCCTTTCCGAGGGCTGGGGGCCTCCCATCGGCCGATAAACTCATCTTT	CALGIYPSFPRAGGLPSADKLIF
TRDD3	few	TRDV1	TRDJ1	TGTGCTCTTGGGGAACCGGCCTTCCGGAACTTACTGGGGGATAGCCTCACCGATAAACTCATCTTT	CALGEPAFRNLLGDSLTDKLIF
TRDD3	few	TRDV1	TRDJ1	TGTGCTCTTGGGGAACTAGATCCTACGTTCGTGGTGGGGGGATACGCCGATAAACTCATCTTT	CALGELDPTFVVGGYADKLIF
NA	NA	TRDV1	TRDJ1	TGTGCTCTTGGGGAACCTAGGCCTACGCGAGGGACCCCCGAGGGAACCGATAAACTCATCTTT	CALGEPRPTRGTPEGTDKLIF
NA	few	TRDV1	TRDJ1	TGTGCTCTTGGGGATGCTATATTATCCGATAAACTCATCTTT	CALGDAILSDKLIF
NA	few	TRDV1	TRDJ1	TGTGCTCTTGGGGAACTCCTACCTTTGGACACCGATAAACTCATCTTT	CALGELLPLDTDKLIF
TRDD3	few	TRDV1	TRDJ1	TGTGCTCTTGGGGACACCCGCCGCCTGGGATACGAAATTCCGTACACCGATAAACTCATCTTT	CALGDTRRLGYEIPYTDKLIF
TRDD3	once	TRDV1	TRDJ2	TGTGCTCTTGGGGAGACCCCCCGTACTGGGGGATACGTTTTGATAGCACAACTCTTCTTT	CALGETPRTGGYVLIAQLFF